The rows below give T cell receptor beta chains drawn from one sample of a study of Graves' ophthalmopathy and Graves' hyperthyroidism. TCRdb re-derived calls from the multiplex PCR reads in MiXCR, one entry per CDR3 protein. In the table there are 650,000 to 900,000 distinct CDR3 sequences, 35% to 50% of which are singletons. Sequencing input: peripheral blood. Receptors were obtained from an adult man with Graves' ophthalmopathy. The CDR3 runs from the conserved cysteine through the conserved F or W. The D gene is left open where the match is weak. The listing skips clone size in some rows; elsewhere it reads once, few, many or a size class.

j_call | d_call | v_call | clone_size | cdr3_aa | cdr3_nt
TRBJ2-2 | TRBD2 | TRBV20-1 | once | CSAETSGFAGELFF | TGCAGTGCAGAAACTAGCGGGTTCGCCGGGGAGCTGTTTTTT
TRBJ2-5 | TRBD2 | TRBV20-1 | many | CSAREGGETQYF | TGCAGTGCCAGGGAGGGAGGAGAGACCCAGTACTTC
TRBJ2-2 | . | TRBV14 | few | CASSQSGRPGELFF | TGTGCCAGCAGCCAGAGCGGCCGTCCCGGGGAGCTGTTTTTT
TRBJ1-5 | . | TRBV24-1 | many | CATSVGGDSNQPQHF | TGTGCCACCAGTGTGGGCGGGGATAGCAATCAGCCCCAGCATTTT
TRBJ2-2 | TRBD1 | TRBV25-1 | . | CASSRLSGGANTGELFF | TGTGCCAGCAGCCGACTATCAGGGGGCGCGAACACCGGGGAGCTGTTTTTT
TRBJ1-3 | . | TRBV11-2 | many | CASSPDRRDTIYF | TGTGCCAGCAGCCCGGATCGTCGGGACACCATATATTTT
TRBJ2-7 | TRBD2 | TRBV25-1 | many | CASSEYGGGPYEQYF | TGTGCCAGCAGTGAATACGGGGGGGGACCCTACGAGCAGTACTTC
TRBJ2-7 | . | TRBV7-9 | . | CASSLARGGRTSIYEQYF | TGTGCCAGCAGCTTAGCTAGAGGGGGGAGGACTAGTATCTACGAGCAGTACTTC
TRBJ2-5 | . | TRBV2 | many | CASVVGSQETQYF | TGTGCCAGCGTCGTGGGGAGCCAAGAGACCCAGTACTTC
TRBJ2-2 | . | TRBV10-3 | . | CASSDSGRHTGELFF | TGTGCCAGCAGTGACTCGGGCAGGCACACCGGGGAGCTGTTTTTT
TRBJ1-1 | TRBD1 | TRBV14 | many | CASSQRPGQGNTEAFF | TGTGCCAGCAGCCAACGACCGGGACAGGGGAACACTGAAGCTTTCTTT
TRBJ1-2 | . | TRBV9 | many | CASSAGEGYYGYTF | TGTGCCAGCAGCGCCGGGGAGGGCTACTATGGCTACACCTTC
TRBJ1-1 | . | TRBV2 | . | CASSLGREPFEAFF | TGTGCCAGCAGTCTAGGACGGGAACCGTTCGAAGCTTTCTTT
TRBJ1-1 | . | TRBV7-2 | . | CASSVFFENTEAFF | TGTGCCAGCAGCGTCTTCTTTGAGAACACTGAAGCTTTCTTT
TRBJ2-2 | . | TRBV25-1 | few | CASSQGLRGNTGELFF | TGTGCCAGCAGCCAAGGTTTGAGGGGGAACACCGGGGAGCTGTTTTTT
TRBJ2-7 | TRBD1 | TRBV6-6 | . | CASSYSPGQGYEQYF | TGTGCCAGCAGTTACTCCCCCGGACAGGGCTACGAGCAGTACTTC
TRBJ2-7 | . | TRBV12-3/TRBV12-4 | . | CASSWQGSSYEQYF | TGTGCCAGCAGTTGGCAGGGGAGCTCCTACGAGCAGTACTTC
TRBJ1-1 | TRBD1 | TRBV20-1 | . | CSATGGGVWGTEAFF | TGCAGTGCTACAGGGGGGGGGGTTTGGGGCACTGAAGCTTTCTTT
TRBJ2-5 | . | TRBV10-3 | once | CAISESSGGGILAQYF | .
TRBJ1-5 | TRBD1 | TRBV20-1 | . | CSATPGPEGQQYSNQPQHF | TGCAGTGCTACCCCGGGGCCCGAGGGACAGCAATATAGCAATCAGCCCCAGCATTTT
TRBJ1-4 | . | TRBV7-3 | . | CASSGFTGGEKLFF | TGTGCCAGCAGCGGGTTCACGGGAGGAGAAAAACTGTTTTTT
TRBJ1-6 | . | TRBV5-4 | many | CASSTGTTNSPLHF | TGTGCCAGCAGTACCGGGACAACCAATTCACCCCTCCACTTT
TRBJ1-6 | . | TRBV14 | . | CASSQEGISPLHF | TGTGCCAGCAGCCAAGAAGGAATTTCGCCCCTCCACTTT
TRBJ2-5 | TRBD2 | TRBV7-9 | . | CASSTSGVQEAQYF | TGTGCCAGCAGTACTAGCGGGGTCCAAGAGGCCCAGTACTTC
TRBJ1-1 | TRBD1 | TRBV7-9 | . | CASSLYGTGIGNTEAFF | TGTGCCAGCAGCTTGTATGGGACAGGGATTGGGAACACTGAAGCTTTCTTT
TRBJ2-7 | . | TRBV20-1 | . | CSARDLGAGSYEQYF | TGCAGTGCTAGAGATCTAGGGGCAGGCTCCTACGAGCAGTACTTC
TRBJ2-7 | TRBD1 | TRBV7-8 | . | CASSLDDRGSYEQYF | TGTGCCAGCAGCCTCGATGACAGGGGATCTTACGAGCAGTACTTC
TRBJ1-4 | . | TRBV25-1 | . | CASSWPTSPWGGNHEKLFF | TGTGCCAGCAGTTGGCCTACTAGTCCGTGGGGGGGAAACCATGAAAAACTGTTTTTT
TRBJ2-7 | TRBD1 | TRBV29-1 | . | CSWGQGDEQYF | TGCAGCTGGGGACAGGGGGACGAGCAGTACTTC
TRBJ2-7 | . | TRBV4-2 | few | CASSRRQDTYEQYF | TGTGCCAGCAGCCGGCGACAGGACACCTACGAGCAGTACTTC
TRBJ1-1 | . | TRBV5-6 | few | CASSPAQNTEAFF | TGTGCCAGCAGCCCAGCACAGAACACTGAAGCTTTCTTT
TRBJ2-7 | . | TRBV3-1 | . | CASSQVAAQPYEQYF | TGTGCCAGCAGCCAAGTAGCCGCGCAGCCCTACGAGCAGTACTTC
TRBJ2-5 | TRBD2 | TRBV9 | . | CASSVEASGWGVGTQYF | TGTGCCAGCAGCGTAGAGGCTAGCGGCTGGGGGGTAGGGACCCAGTACTTC
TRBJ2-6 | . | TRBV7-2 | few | CASSPGQSSGANVLTF | TGTGCCAGCAGCCCAGGACAGAGCTCTGGGGCCAACGTCCTGACTTTC
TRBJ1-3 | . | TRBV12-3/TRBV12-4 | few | CASSPQGTNTIYF | TGTGCCAGCAGCCCCCAGGGAACAAACACCATATATTTT
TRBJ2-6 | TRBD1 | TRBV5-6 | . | CASSLGQGISGANVLTF | TGTGCCAGCAGCCTGGGACAGGGAATCTCTGGGGCCAACGTCCTGACTTTC
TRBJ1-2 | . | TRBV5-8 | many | CASRVRGSGGYTF | TGTGCCAGCAGGGTGAGGGGTTCGGGTGGCTACACCTTC
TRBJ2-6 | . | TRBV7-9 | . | CASSSGTTGVTF | TGTGCCAGCAGCTCCGGGACGACCGGGGTGACTTTC
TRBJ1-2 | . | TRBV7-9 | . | CASSLGRGHDYGYTF | TGTGCCAGCAGCTTGGGACGGGGCCATGATTATGGCTACACCTTC
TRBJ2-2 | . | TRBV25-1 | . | CASRSTGLANTGELFF | TGCGCCAGCAGGTCGACAGGCCTCGCGAACACCGGGGAGCTGTTTTTT
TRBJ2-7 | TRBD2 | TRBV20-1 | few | CSAKGLAGAYEQYF | TGCAGTGCAAAAGGACTAGCGGGAGCGTACGAGCAGTACTTC
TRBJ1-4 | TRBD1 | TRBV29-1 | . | CSVKGQGAVEEKLFF | TGCAGCGTAAAAGGACAGGGGGCGGTAGAAGAAAAACTGTTTTTT
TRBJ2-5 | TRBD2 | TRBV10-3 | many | CAISEWRLAGVSETQYF | TGTGCCATCAGTGAGTGGAGACTAGCGGGAGTGTCAGAGACCCAGTACTTC
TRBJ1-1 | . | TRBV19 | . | CASSMVPGNTEAFF | TGTGCCAGTAGTATGGTCCCAGGGAACACTGAAGCTTTCTTT
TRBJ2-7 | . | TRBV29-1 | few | CSVEVRGSLSYEQYF | TGCAGCGTTGAAGTACGGGGGAGTCTCTCCTACGAGCAGTACTTC
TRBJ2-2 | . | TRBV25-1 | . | CASSLLKKGGPRTGELFF | TGTGCCAGCAGCCTCCTAAAAAAAGGGGGTCCGAGAACCGGGGAGCTGTTTTTT
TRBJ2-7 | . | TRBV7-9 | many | CASSLVGTYEQYF | TGTGCCAGCAGCTTAGTTGGGACCTACGAGCAGTACTTC
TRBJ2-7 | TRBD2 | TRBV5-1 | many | CASSAIGVAGAYEQYF | TGCGCCAGCAGCGCGATCGGGGTAGCGGGAGCCTACGAGCAGTACTTC
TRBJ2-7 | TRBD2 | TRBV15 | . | CATSSVGSSGYEQYF | TGTGCCACCAGCAGCGTAGGGTCTAGCGGCTACGAGCAGTACTTC
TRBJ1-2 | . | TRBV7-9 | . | CASSAGDRPNYGYTF | TGTGCCAGCAGCGCTGGCGACAGGCCTAACTATGGCTACACCTTC